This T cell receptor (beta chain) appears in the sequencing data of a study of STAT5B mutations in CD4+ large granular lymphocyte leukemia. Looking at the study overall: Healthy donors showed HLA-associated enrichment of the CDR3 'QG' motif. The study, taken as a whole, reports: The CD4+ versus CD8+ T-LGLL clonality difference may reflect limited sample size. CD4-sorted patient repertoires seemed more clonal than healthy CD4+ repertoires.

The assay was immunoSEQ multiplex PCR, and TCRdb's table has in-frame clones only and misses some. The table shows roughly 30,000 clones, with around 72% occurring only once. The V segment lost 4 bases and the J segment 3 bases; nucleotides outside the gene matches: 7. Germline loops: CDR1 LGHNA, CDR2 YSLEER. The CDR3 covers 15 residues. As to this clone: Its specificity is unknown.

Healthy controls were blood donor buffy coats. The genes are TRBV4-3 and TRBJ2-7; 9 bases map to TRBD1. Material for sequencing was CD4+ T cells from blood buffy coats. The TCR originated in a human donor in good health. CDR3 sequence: CASSPLPGQGYEQYF. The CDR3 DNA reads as TGCGCCAGCAGCCCCCTACCGGGACAGGGCTACGAGCAGTACTTC.